Here is one T cell receptor beta chain with its context. The entry originates in a study of T cells in Graves' hyperthyroidism and ophthalmopathy. With V trimmed by 3 bases and J by 2 bases, 10 bases remained unmatched. Looked up from germline, CDR1 is SGHVS and CDR2 is FQNEAQ. The CDR3 has 17 residues. Amplified TCR beta CDR3 regions came from RNA transcripts. Initially, a first-round RT-PCR of the TCR CDR3 employed the HTBI primer set. TCRdb analysed the multiplex PCR reads with MiXCR anew, one entry per CDR3 protein. The data hold hundreds of thousands of distinct CDR3 sequences, with 30% to 40% observed a single time.

Input material: blood. J is TRBJ2-7 and V is TRBV7-8; the match to TRBD2 covers 10 bases. The clonotype was recovered from a woman in her 40s with Graves' hyperthyroidism. For the CDR3, the DNA is TGTGCCAGCAGCTTTCTCAGCCTAGCGGGAGAGACCTACGAGCAGTACTTC. Its protein is CASSFLSLAGETYEQYF. Looking up the rest from reference TRBV7-8 and TRBJ2-7 gives the full variable domain: GAGVSQSPRYKVAKRGQDVALRCDPISGHVSLFWYQQALGQGPEFLTYFQNEAQLDKSGLPSDRFFAERPEGSVSTLKIQRTQQEDSAVYLCASSFLSLAGETYEQYFGPGTRLTVT.